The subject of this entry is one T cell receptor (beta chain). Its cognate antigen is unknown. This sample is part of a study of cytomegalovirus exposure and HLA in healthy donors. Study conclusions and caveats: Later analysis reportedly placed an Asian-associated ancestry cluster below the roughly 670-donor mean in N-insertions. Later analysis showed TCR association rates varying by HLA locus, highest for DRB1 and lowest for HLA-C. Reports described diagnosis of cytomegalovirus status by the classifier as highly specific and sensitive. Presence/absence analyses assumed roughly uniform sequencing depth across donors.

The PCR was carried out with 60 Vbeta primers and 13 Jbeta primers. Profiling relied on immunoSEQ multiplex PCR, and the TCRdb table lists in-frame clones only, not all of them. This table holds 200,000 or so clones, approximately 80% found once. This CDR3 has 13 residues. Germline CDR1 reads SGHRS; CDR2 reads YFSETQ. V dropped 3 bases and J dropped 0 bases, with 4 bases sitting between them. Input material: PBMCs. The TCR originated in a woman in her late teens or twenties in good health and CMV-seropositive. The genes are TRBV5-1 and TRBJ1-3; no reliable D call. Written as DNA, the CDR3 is TGCGCCAGCAGCTCGTTCTCTGGAAACACCATATATTTT. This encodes CASSSFSGNTIYF.